The 9 T cell receptor beta chains given below trace back to one sample, sequenced in a study of cytomegalovirus exposure and HLA in healthy donors. It was with 60 Vbeta and 13 Jbeta primers that the PCR ran. The repertoire was sequenced with immunoSEQ multiplex PCR; TCRdb's copy has only in-frame clones and lacks some. This sample has 150,000 to 200,000 clones, with roughly 80% found just once. What was sequenced was PBMCs. The receptors were gathered from a male donor in good health and CMV-seronegative.

This rearrangement joins TRBV27 to TRBJ2-1; 9 positions agree with TRBD2. CDR1 and CDR2 (germline): MNHEY, SMNVEV (reference sequence). Unmatched junction bases numbered 10, after V lost 6 bases and J lost 4 bases. This CDR3 has 16 residues. CDR3 loop: CASRKLSGSMYNEQFF. In DNA, the CDR3 is TGTGCCAGCAGGAAACTTAGCGGGAGTATGTACAATGAGCAGTTCTTC.

This clone appeared a single time. The rearrangement uses TRBV19 and TRBJ2-5; tentatively, D is TRBD2 (7 bases). Germline CDR1 is LNHDA and CDR2 is SQIVND (reference sequence). Trimming took off 5 bases at V and 0 bases at J, with 16 bases between the two ends. The CDR3 totals 16 residues. The CDR3 sequence: CASSGGGFLYQETQYF. Written as DNA, the CDR3 is TGTGCCAGTAGTGGCGGGGGCTTTTTGTACCAAGAGACCCAGTACTTC.

This clone has just a few counts. The V and J genes are TRBV28 and TRBJ2-2, with 13 bases matching TRBD2. From germline, CDR1 is MDHEN and CDR2 SYDVKM. With 0 bases clipped from V and 6 bases from J, the junction kept 4 bases outside the gene matches. CDR3 length equals 17 residues. CDR3 DNA: TGTGCCAGCAGTTTATGGAGACTAGCGGGAGGTCCCGGGGAGCTGTTTTTT. The encoded protein is CASSLWRLAGGPGELFF.

V and J are TRBV9 and TRBJ1-2; TRBD1 might be the D (6 bases). The CDR3 length is 14 residues. The V and J ends lost 2 bases and 1 base respectively, with 9 bases between them. Per the germline V gene, CDR1 is SGDLS and CDR2 is YYNGEE. DNA of the CDR3: TGTGCCAGCAGCGTCCAGGGGAATAACTATGGCTACACCTTC. Translation gives CASSVQGNNYGYTF.

V is TRBV5-4 and J is TRBJ1-2; a weak D match, TRBD1 (6 bases). Germline assignment: CDR1 SGHNT and CDR2 YYREEE (reference sequence). Trimming cost V 3 bases and J 2 bases, with 14 bases left between them. CDR3 length: 15 residues. The CDR3 DNA is TGTGCCAGCAGCTCGGACCGGGGGGCAAACTATGGCTACACCTTC. Translation gives CASSSDRGANYGYTF.

The chain employs TRBV14 and TRBJ2-3; D is possibly TRBD2 (6 bases). This CDR3 contains 16 residues. From germline, CDR1 is SGHDN and CDR2 FVKESK. Trimming stripped 0 bases from V and 4 bases from J, with 14 bases between. The CDR3 nucleotides read TGTGCCAGCAGCCAAGATTTCGGCGGGGCCTCAGATACGCAGTATTTT. Residues: CASSQDFGGASDTQYF. Variable domain in full (rest from reference TRBV14 and TRBJ2-3): EAGVTQFPSHSVIEKGQTVTLRCDPISGHDNLYWYRRVMGKEIKFLLHFVKESKQDESGMPNNRFLAERTGGTYSTLKVQPAELEDSGVYFCASSQDFGGASDTQYFGPGTRLTVL.

The genes are TRBV7-9 and TRBJ2-5, with D hard to call. V shed 4 bases and J shed 7 bases, with 7 bases lying between them. This CDR3 spans 11 amino acids. Per the germline V gene, CDR1 is SEHNR and CDR2 is FQNEAQ (reference sequence). The CDR3 loop reads CASSSPGTQYF. The CDR3, as DNA: TGTGCCAGCAGCTCACCCGGGACCCAGTACTTC.

As concerns this clone: A read error may account for a junction end that differs from germline. Distinct nucleotide sequences in the sample also encode this CDR3. This sequence joins TRBV6-5 and TRBJ2-2, with D tentatively TRBD2 (5 bases). CDR1 MNHEY and CDR2 SVGAGI come from the germline V gene. This CDR3 is 16 amino acids long. In nucleotides, the CDR3 is TGTGCCAGCAGTTACGGGCCGAGACAAATAACCGGGGAGCTGTTCTTT. Residues: CASSYGPRQITGELFF.

This chain links TRBV6-1 with TRBJ2-7, with no clear D. The CDR3 consists of 14 residues. Germline V CDR1 and CDR2: MNHNS, SASEGT. Trimming shortened V by 8 bases and J by 2 bases, and 16 bases separated the two germline ends. This CDR3 is CASSVLPFPYEQYF. The CDR3 DNA reads as TGTGCCAGCTCCGTACTCCCCTTTCCCTACGAGCAGTACTTC.